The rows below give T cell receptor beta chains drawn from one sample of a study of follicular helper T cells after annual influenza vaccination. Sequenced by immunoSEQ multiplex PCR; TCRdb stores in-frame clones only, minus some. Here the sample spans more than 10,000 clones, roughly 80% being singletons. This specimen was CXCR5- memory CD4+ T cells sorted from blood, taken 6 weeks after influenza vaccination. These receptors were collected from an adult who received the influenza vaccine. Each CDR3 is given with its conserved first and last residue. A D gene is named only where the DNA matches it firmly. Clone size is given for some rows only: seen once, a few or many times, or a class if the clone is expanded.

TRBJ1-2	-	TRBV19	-	CATNRANGYTF	TGTGCCACCAACAGGGCGAACGGCTACACCTTC
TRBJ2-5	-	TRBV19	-	CASRQSGETQYF	TGTGCCAGTAGACAGTCCGGCGAGACCCAGTACTTC
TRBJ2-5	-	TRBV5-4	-	CASRVWGTLQETQYF	TGTGCCAGCAGGGTTTGGGGGACTCTCCAAGAGACCCAGTACTTC
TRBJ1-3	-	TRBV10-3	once	CAISESATGSGNTIYF	TGTGCCATCAGTGAGTCTGCGACAGGCTCTGGAAACACCATATATTTT
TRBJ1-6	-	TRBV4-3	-	CASSHRVGQGNSPLHF	TGCGCCAGCAGCCACCGCGTTGGTCAGGGGAATTCACCCCTCCACTTT
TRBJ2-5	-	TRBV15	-	CATSRGYQETQYF	TGTGCCACCAGCCGGGGTTACCAAGAGACCCAGTACTTC
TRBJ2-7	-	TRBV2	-	CASSPNGYEQYF	TGTGCCAGCAGCCCCAACGGCTACGAGCAGTACTTC
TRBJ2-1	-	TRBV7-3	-	CASSLGAGAWNEQFF	TGTGCCAGCAGCTTAGGGGCGGGGGCCTGGAATGAGCAGTTCTTC
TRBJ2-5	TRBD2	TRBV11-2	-	CASSLGLAGRRETQYF	TGTGCCAGCAGCTTAGGCCTAGCGGGGCGGCGCGAGACCCAGTACTTC
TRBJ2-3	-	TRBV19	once	CASMDGLASGTDTQYF	TGTGCCAGTATGGATGGGTTGGCTAGCGGCACAGATACGCAGTATTTT
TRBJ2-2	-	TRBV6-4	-	CASSEGLNTGELFF	TGTGCCAGCAGTGAAGGACTGAACACCGGGGAGCTGTTTTTT
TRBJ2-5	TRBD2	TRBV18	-	CASSPSGGTKETQYF	TGTGCCAGCTCTCCTAGCGGGGGGACAAAAGAGACCCAGTACTTC
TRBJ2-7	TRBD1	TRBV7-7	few	CASSREGQYTDEQYF	TGTGCCAGCAGCAGAGAGGGACAGTACACCGACGAGCAGTACTTC
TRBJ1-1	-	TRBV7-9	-	CASSLASGAHTEAFF	TGTGCCAGCAGCTTAGCCTCGGGGGCTCACACTGAAGCTTTCTTT
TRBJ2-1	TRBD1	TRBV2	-	CAGQEKSSYNEQFF	TGTGCCGGACAGGAGAAGAGCTCCTACAATGAGCAGTTCTTC
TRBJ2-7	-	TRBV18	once	CASSPGSYYEQYF	TGTGCCAGCTCACCAGGCAGTTACTACGAGCAGTACTTC
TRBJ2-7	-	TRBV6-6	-	CASSYSFRRNSYEQYF	TGTGCCAGCAGTTACTCGTTCCGTCGGAACTCCTACGAGCAGTACTTC
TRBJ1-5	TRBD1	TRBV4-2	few	CASSQDGGGAGQPQHF	TGTGCCAGCAGCCAAGATGGAGGGGGCGCGGGTCAGCCCCAGCATTTT
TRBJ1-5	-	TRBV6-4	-	CASSGPGRSSNQPQHF	TGTGCCAGCAGTGGCCCGGGACGTTCGAGCAATCAGCCCCAGCATTTT
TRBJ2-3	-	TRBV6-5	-	CASSYSGHRTDTQYF	TGTGCCAGCAGTTACTCGGGGCACCGCACAGATACGCAGTATTTT
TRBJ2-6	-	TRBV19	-	CASSMGSSGANVLTF	TGTGCCAGTAGTATGGGAAGCTCTGGGGCCAACGTCCTGACTTTC
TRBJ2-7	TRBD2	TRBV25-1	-	CASSGSSGGPSSYEQYF	TGTGCCAGCAGTGGCTCTAGCGGGGGGCCCAGCTCCTACGAGCAGTACTTC
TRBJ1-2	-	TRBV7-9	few	CASSSGTRGTF	TGTGCCAGCAGCTCGGGCACACGCGGCACCTTC
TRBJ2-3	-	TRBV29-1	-	CSVLDASSTDTQYF	TGCAGCGTCCTAGACGCATCTAGCACAGATACGCAGTATTTT
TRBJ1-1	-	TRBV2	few	CASWTRNTEAFF	TGTGCCAGCTGGACAAGGAACACTGAAGCTTTCTTT
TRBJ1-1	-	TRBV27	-	CASRGRLTEAFF	TGTGCCAGCAGGGGTCGTCTCACTGAAGCTTTCTTT
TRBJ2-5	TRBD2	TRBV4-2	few	CASSRREGPQETQYF	TGTGCCAGCAGCCGGAGGGAGGGGCCCCAAGAGACCCAGTACTTC
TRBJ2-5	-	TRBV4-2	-	CASSQDGTRRAETQYF	TGTGCCAGCAGCCAAGATGGCACACGGCGGGCCGAGACCCAGTACTTC
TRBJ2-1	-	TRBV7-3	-	CASSEQPGPSNNEQFF	TGTGCCAGCAGCGAACAACCGGGGCCCTCGAACAATGAGCAGTTCTTC
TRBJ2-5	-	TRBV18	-	CASSTGYQETQYF	TGTGCCAGCTCAACAGGGTACCAAGAGACCCAGTACTTC
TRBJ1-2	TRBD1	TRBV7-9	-	CASSLARQGAGYTF	TGTGCCAGCAGCTTAGCCCGACAGGGGGCAGGCTACACCTTC